A selection of T cell receptor beta chains follows, all from one sample in a study of blood T cell repertoires in COVID-19. Assay used: immunoSEQ multiplex PCR; TCRdb lists only in-frame clones, some missing. Of hundreds of thousands of clones listed, approximately 90% are singletons. Input material: PBMCs or T cells enriched from blood (not recorded which). The receptors originated from a woman aged 55-70 years in a cohort exposed to, infected with or recovered from COVID-19 (not recorded which). Both conserved end residues are part of each CDR3. The order of the fields is J gene, V gene, CDR3 protein.

>TRBJ1-1|TRBV24-1
CATSGGVNTEAFF
>TRBJ2-7|TRBV29-1
CSVVGLAGREQYF
>TRBJ2-1|TRBV19
CASRRDRSLSGNEQFF
>TRBJ2-1|TRBV3-1/TRBV3-2
CASSQVGGFYNEQFF
>TRBJ1-4|TRBV11-2
CASSLKLGVNEKLFF
>TRBJ1-5|TRBV28
CASEGTGSNQPQHF
>TRBJ1-3|TRBV7-2
CASSLRGQGANTIYF
>TRBJ2-5|TRBV5-1
CASSLGTVPNQETQYF
>TRBJ2-7|TRBV5-1
CASSPGPGTGNEQYF
>TRBJ2-7|TRBV5-1
CASSLVQGSYEQYF
>TRBJ1-2|TRBV11-2
CASSLRAGTGGGYGYTF
>TRBJ2-7|TRBV21-1
CASSNRDSYEQYF
>TRBJ2-5|TRBV4-1
CASSQDRSGRTRETQYF
>TRBJ2-3|TRBV4-1
CASSQGLPFRGQGDTQYF
>TRBJ2-5|TRBV4-3
CASSRRGLAGVETQYF
>TRBJ1-4|TRBV5-1
CASSLAGSAVNEKLFF